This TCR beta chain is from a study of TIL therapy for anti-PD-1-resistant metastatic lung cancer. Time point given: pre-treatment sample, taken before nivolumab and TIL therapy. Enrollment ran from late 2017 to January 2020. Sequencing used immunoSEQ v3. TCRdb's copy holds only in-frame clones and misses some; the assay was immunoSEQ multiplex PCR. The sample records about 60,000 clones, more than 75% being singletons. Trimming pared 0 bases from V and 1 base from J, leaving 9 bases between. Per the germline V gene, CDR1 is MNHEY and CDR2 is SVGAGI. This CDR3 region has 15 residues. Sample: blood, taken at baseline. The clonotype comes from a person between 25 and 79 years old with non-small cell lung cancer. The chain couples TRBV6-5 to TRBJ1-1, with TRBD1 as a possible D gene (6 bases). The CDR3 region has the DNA TGTGCCAGCAGTTACTCAGTGGGGGCGAACACTGAAGCTTTCTTT. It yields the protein CASSYSVGANTEAFF.